Presented here are 23 T cell receptor beta chains from one specimen sequenced in a study of post-analysis software for immune sequencing data (dated by TCRdb to about 2015). Study-wide conclusions, independent of this receptor: Patients showed significantly higher frequencies than controls for a handful of TRBV segments, among them TRBV5-6, TRBV5-1 and TRBV20-1.

These receptors' antigens are unknown. The library was built by means of PCR. The instrument given in TCRdb is Illumina HiSeq 2500. To reduce PCR and sequencing biases, unique molecular identifiers were incorporated into the TCR beta cDNA libraries. Using fastp at Q25 and MiXCR, TCRdb reprocessed the public reads and kept productive beta chains. Rows matching on CDR3 protein sequence are summarized as one entry with the most common DNA and genes. Recorded for this sample are about 760,000 distinct CDR3 sequences; roughly 27% of them occurred a single time. The ten largest clones take up roughly 0.53% of the sample. Sequenced input: blood. These receptors were taken from a girl aged 5 to 17 with multiple sclerosis.

This clonotype was counted between two and nine times. V and J are TRBV20-1 and TRBJ2-5; the D gene could be TRBD1 or TRBD2 (5 bases each). Deletions cut 6 bases from V and 0 bases from J, with 11 bases between. The CDR3 is 13 residues long. Germline loops: CDR1 DFQATT, CDR2 SNEGSKA (reference sequence). The CDR3 reads CSASREYQETQYF. The DNA of the CDR3 is TGCAGTGCCAGCAGGGAGTACCAAGAGACCCAGTACTTC.

Here the CDR3 reads CASSLGHRFAEAFTDTQYF. The CDR3 region has the DNA TGTGCCAGCAGCTTAGGCCACCGGTTTGCGGAGGCTTTCACAGATACGCAGTATTTT. The chain employs TRBV13 and TRBJ2-3; TRBD2 might be the D (5 bases). The germline V gene encodes CDR1 PRHDT and CDR2 FYEKMQ (reference sequence). Trimming stripped 0 bases from V and 2 bases from J, with 21 bases between. This CDR3 comprises 19 residues.

The chain combines TRBV6-5 with TRBJ2-1; D gene unclear. V lost 0 bases and J 3 bases, leaving 27 bases between the germline ends. The CDR3 is 21 residues long. From germline, CDR1 is MNHEY and CDR2 SVGAGI. DNA for the CDR3: TGTGCCAGCAGTTACTCGATTCGGTCCGGCCGAAAGGCACGGCTCTACAATGAGCAGTTCTTC. Translated, it gives CASSYSIRSGRKARLYNEQFF.

This sequence joins TRBV29-1 and TRBJ2-3, with 9 bases that match TRBD2. The CDR3 runs to 14 residues. The germline V gene encodes CDR1 SQVTM and CDR2 ANQGSEA. With 6 bases clipped from V and 1 base from J, the junction kept 5 bases outside the gene matches. In nucleotides, the CDR3 is TGCAGCGTGGGGGTAGCGGGAGGCACAGATACGCAGTATTTT. Translating it yields CSVGVAGGTDTQYF.

V is TRBV20-1 and J is TRBJ1-3; D may be TRBD1 (6 bases). The length of the CDR3 is 12 residues. The V gene lost 4 bases and the J gene lost 8 bases, with 12 bases spanning the gap. From germline, CDR1 is DFQATT and CDR2 SNEGSKA (reference sequence). The DNA for the CDR3 is TGCAGTGCTACAGGGGCCGGGGACACCATATATTTT. Translation: CSATGAGDTIYF.

In this sample, this clonotype turned up once. The chain uses TRBV15 and TRBJ1-1, with D possibly being TRBD1 (6 bases). CDR1 LNHNV and CDR2 YYDKDF come from the germline V gene (reference sequence). There are 16 residues in the CDR3. V lost 0 bases and J 1 base, leaving 12 bases between the germline ends. The CDR3 region is CATSREGGIKNTEAFF. The CDR3 region has the DNA TGTGCCACCAGCAGAGAAGGGGGAATTAAGAACACTGAAGCTTTCTTT.

This clonotype was found a few times. The chain combines TRBV29-1 with TRBJ2-1; the D gene is possibly TRBD2 (5 bases). The CDR3 runs to 12 residues. Germline V lookup: CDR1 SQVTM, CDR2 ANQGSEA. With 8 bases removed from V and 5 bases from J, the gap between germline ends came to 13 bases. CDR3 residues: CSPGNLNNEQFF. The CDR3 coding sequence is TGCAGCCCCGGGAACCTCAACAATGAGCAGTTCTTC.

The rearrangement uses TRBV7-2 and TRBJ2-5; 12 bases map to TRBD2. Germline-derived CDR1 and CDR2 are SGHTA and FQGNSA. The V segment lost 4 bases and the J segment 5 bases; nucleotides outside the gene matches: 11. The CDR3 is 17 residues long. Here the CDR3 DNA reads TGTGCCAGCAGCTCACGACTAGCGGGGGTGGTGGGGGAGACCCAGTACTTC. It yields the protein CASSSRLAGVVGETQYF.

The rearrangement links TRBV4-2 to TRBJ1-5; no clear D. Germline V gene sequence: CDR1 LGHNA, CDR2 YNFKEQ. Between the trimmed V and J ends, which lost 1 base and 6 bases, there was a span of 7 bases. CDR3 length equals 13 residues. The CDR3, as DNA: TGTGCCAGCAGCCAAGGAGGGCCTCAGCCCCAGCATTTT. This gives the protein CASSQGGPQPQHF.

The chain joins TRBV7-2 to TRBJ2-7; 8 nucleotides agree with TRBD2. With V trimmed by 3 bases and J by 3 bases, 4 bases remained unmatched. The germline V gene has CDR1 SGHTA and CDR2 FQGNSA. The CDR3 loop spans 14 amino acids. This chain's CDR3 is CASSLVAGIYEQYF. In nucleotides, the CDR3 is TGTGCCAGCAGCTTGGTAGCGGGGATCTACGAGCAGTACTTC. Variable domain in full (rest from reference TRBV7-2 and TRBJ2-7): GAGVSQSPSNKVTEKGKDVELRCDPISGHTALYWYRQSLGQGLEFLIYFQGNSAPDKSGLPSDRFSAERTGGSVSTLTIQRTQQEDSAVYLCASSLVAGIYEQYFGPGTRLTVT.

This clonotype came up a few times. The V call is TRBV10-3, the J call TRBJ2-7; possible D gene TRBD1, 6 bases. The CDR3 spans 16 residues. V lost 0 bases and J lost 1, with 13 bases in between. Per germline, CDR1 ENHRY and CDR2 SYGVKD. Written as DNA, the CDR3 is TGTGCCATCAGTGAGTCGATGCTGGACAGTTCCTACGAGCAGTACTTC. Its protein product is CAISESMLDSSYEQYF.

The V and J genes are TRBV24-1 and TRBJ2-3; 12 bases line up with TRBD2. CDR3 size: 17 residues. After removal of 4 bases from V and 6 bases from J, the junction contained 10 bases not matched to a gene. The V gene's germline CDR1 is KGHDR and CDR2 SFDVKD. CDR3 nucleotide sequence: TGTGCCACCAGTGAGGATCGCCTAGCGGGGGGGGTGGATACGCAGTATTTT. Translation gives CATSEDRLAGGVDTQYF.

This clonotype was found a few times. CDR3: CASSYSTGGSSYNSPLHF. CDR3 in DNA: TGTGCCAGCAGTTACTCGACAGGGGGCAGTTCTTATAATTCACCCCTCCACTTT. The rearrangement links TRBV6-5 to TRBJ1-6; 10 positions agree with TRBD1. The germline gives CDR1 MNHEY, CDR2 SVGAGI. V lost 0 bases to trimming and J lost 4 bases; unmatched junction nucleotides: 6. This CDR3 is built from 18 residues.

Remarks on this clonotype: One junction end does not reproduce the germline sequence, and a read error may be involved. J is TRBJ2-3 and V is TRBV20-1; D remains ambiguous. Looked up from germline, CDR1 is DFQATT and CDR2 is SNEGSKA (reference sequence). This CDR3 has 15 amino acids. The CDR3 nucleotides read TGCGGTGCGAGGATAGGAGTTAACCACCCAGATACGCAGTATTTT. Its translation is CGARIGVNHPDTQYF.

The V call is TRBV2, the J call TRBJ2-5, with D possibly TRBD2 on 6 matching bases. With the DNA end fitting TRBJ2-7 better, the J assignment may be wrong. This CDR3 has 14 residues. CDR1 and CDR2 (germline): SNHLY, FYNNEI. CDR3 amino acids: CASSSFSGESEQYF. CDR3 nucleotides: TGTGCCAGCAGTTCCTTTTCGGGAGAAAGCGAGCAGTACTTC.

This clonotype has a single count. The chain joins TRBV6-1 to TRBJ1-1; D call uncertain. This CDR3 region has 14 residues. V was pared by 5 bases and J by 3 bases, with 13 bases between. Germline V gene lookup returns CDR1 MNHNS and CDR2 SASEGT. The CDR3 DNA reads TGTGCCAGCAGTTTGTATCTTGGGGACACTGAAGCTTTCTTT. Protein: CASSLYLGDTEAFF.

The chain carries TRBV7-2 and TRBJ2-2; 8 bases are shared with TRBD2. Per the germline V gene, CDR1 is SGHTA and CDR2 is FQGNSA. This CDR3 region has 13 residues. The trim removed 5 bases at V and 6 bases at J, leaving 2 bases unmatched. The CDR3 spells CASSREGAGELFF. DNA for the CDR3: TGTGCCAGCAGCCGGGAGGGAGCCGGGGAGCTGTTTTTT.

The chain links TRBV24-1 to TRBJ2-1, with TRBD2 matching 9 bases. J lost 6 bases, V lost 8 bases, and 4 bases had no gene match. This CDR3 region has 13 residues. In germline, CDR1 is KGHDR, CDR2 SFDVKD. The CDR3 DNA sequence: TGTGCCACCATGCAGACTAGCGGCAATGAGCAGTTCTTC. Encoded protein: CATMQTSGNEQFF.

This chain joins TRBV20-1 and TRBJ2-7; D unresolved. Germline-derived CDR1 and CDR2 are DFQATT and SNEGSKA (reference sequence). V lost 1 base and J lost 5, with 9 bases in between. The length of the CDR3 is 12 residues. The CDR3 is CSARVGYDEQYF. The CDR3, as DNA: TGCAGTGCTAGAGTCGGGTACGACGAGCAGTACTTC.

The chain employs TRBV4-3 and TRBJ1-2; TRBD1 aligns across 8 bases. V dropped 1 base and J dropped 5; count of bases not matched to a gene: 6. Germline CDR1 LGHNA, CDR2 YSLEER. CDR3 length: 15 residues. CDR3 bases: TGCGCCAGCAGCCAAGTCAGGGGGCCGACGTATGGCTACACCTTC. Translating gives CASSQVRGPTYGYTF.

The sample holds many counts of this clonotype. This chain links TRBV9 with TRBJ2-6; no clear D gene. Trimming took 0 bases from V and 2 from J, leaving 6 bases between them. Germline V gives CDR1 SGDLS, CDR2 YYNGEE. There are 15 residues in the CDR3. The CDR3 protein is CASSVAGAGANVLTF. CDR3 DNA: TGTGCCAGCAGCGTAGCGGGTGCTGGGGCCAACGTCCTGACTTTC.

This clonotype was seen more than once but under ten times. The chain links TRBV7-2 to TRBJ1-4; weak D call: TRBD1 (5 bases). The germline V gene encodes CDR1 SGHTA and CDR2 FQGNSA. V was cut by 0 bases and J by 0 bases, with 8 bases left in between. This CDR3 spans 16 amino acids. CDR3 sequence (DNA): TGTGCCAGCAGCTTAGCGGGGCTTGCAACTAATGAAAAACTGTTTTTT. It codes for CASSLAGLATNEKLFF.

Concerning this clonotype: A read error may produce the germline difference seen at one junction end. This chain connects TRBV7-8 to TRBJ2-7; D is possibly TRBD1 (5 bases). The germline V gene has CDR1 SGHVS and CDR2 FQNEAQ. CDR3 length equals 11 residues. The CDR3 loop reads CTSSLGAEQYF. CDR3 nucleotides: TGTACCAGCAGCTTAGGGGCAGAGCAGTACTTC.